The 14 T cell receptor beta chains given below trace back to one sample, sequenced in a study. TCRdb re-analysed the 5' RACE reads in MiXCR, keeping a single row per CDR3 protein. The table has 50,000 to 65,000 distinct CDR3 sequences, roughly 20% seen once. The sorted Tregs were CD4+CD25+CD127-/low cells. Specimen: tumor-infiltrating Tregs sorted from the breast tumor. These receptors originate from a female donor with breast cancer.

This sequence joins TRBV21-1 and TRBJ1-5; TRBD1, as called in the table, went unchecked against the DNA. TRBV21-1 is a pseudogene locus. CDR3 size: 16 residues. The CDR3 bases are TGTGCCACCGATGGACATCTACCAGGGGGCAATCAGCCCCAGCATTTT. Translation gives CATDGHLPGGNQPQHF.

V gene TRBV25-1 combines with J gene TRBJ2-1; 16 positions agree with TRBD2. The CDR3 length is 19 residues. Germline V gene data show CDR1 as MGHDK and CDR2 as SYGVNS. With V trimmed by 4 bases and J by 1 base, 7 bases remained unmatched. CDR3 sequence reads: CASSVGLAGGPKSYNEQFF. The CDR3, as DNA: TGTGCCAGCAGTGTGGGACTAGCGGGAGGGCCGAAATCCTACAATGAGCAGTTCTTC. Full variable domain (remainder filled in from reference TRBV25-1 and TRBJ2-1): EADIYQTPRYLVIGTGKKITLECSQTMGHDKMYWYQQDPGMELHLIHYSYGVNSTEKGDLSSESTVSRIRTEHFPLTLESARPSHTSQYLCASSVGLAGGPKSYNEQFFGPGTRLTVL.

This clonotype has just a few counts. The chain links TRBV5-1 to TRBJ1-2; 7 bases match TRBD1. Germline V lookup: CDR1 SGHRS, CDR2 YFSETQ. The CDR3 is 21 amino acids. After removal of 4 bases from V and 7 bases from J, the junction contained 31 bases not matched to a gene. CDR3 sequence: CASSPHAGTEVGVVEAPGYTF. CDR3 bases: TGCGCCAGCAGCCCCCACGCCGGGACAGAGGTGGGAGTCGTTGAGGCGCCTGGCTACACCTTC. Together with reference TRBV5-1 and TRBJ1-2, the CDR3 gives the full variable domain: KAGVTQTPRYLIKTRGQQVTLSCSPISGHRSVSWYQQTPGQGLQFLFEYFSETQRNKGNFPGRFSGRQFSNSRSEMNVSTLELGDSALYLCASSPHAGTEVGVVEAPGYTFGSGTRLTVV.

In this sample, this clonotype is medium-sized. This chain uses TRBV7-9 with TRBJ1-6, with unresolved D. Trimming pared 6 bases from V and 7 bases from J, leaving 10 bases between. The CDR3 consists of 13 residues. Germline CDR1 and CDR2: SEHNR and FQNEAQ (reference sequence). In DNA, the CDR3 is TGTGCCAGCAGAGGCAGCCAGAATTCACCCCTCCACTTT. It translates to CASRGSQNSPLHF.

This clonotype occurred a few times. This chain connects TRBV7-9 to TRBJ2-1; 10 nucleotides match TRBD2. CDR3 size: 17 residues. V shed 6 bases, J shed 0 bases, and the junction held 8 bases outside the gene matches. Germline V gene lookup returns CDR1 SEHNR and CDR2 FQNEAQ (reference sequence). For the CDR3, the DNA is TGTGCCAGCAGTTCAGCGGGGGGGGGACACTCCTACAATGAGCAGTTCTTC. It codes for CASSSAGGGHSYNEQFF.

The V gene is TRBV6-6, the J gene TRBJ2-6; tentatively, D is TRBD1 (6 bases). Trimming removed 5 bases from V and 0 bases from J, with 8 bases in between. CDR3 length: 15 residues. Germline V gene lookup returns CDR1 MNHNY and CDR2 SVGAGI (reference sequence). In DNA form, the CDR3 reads TGTGCCAGCAGTGAAGGGGGCTCTGGGGCCAACGTCCTGACTTTC. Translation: CASSEGGSGANVLTF.

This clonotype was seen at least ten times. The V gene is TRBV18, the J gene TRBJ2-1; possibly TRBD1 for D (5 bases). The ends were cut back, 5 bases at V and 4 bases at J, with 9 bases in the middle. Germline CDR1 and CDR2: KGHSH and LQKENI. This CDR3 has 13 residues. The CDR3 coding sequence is TGTGCCAGCTCAAGGCGACAGTACAATGAGCAGTTCTTC. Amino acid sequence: CASSRRQYNEQFF.

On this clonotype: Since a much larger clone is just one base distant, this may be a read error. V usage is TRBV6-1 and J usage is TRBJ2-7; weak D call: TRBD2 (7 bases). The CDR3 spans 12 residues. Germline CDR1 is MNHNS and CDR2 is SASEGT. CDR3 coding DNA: TGTGCCAGCTCCCGGGGGGCATACGAGCAGCACTTC. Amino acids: CASSRGAYEQHF.

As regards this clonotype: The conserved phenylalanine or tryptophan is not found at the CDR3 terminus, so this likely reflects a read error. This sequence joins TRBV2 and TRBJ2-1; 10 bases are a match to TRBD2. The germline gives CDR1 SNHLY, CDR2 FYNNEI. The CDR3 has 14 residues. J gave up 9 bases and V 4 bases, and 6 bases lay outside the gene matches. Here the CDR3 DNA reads TGTGCCAGCAGTGCTACTAGCGGGATCCCTGAGCAGTTCTCC. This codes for CASSATSGIPEQFS.

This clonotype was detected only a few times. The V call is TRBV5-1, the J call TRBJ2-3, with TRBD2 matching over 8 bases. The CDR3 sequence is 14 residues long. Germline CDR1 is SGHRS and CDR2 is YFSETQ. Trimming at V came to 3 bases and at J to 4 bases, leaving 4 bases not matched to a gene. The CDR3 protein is CASSSRGDPDTQYF. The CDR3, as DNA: TGCGCCAGCAGCTCGCGGGGGGACCCAGATACGCAGTATTTT.

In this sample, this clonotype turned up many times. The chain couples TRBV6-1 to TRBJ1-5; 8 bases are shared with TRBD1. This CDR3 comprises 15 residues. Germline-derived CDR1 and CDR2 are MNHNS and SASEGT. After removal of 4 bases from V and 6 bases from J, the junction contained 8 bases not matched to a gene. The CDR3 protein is CASSVRTGWGQPQHF. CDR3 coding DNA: TGTGCCAGCAGTGTTCGGACAGGGTGGGGTCAGCCCCAGCATTTT.

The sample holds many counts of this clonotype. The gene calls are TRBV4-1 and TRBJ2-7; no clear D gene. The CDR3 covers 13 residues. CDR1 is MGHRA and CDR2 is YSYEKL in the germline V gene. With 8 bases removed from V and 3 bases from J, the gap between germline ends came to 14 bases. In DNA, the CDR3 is TGCGCCAGCGGTCCAGGACCGGGCTACGAGCAGTACTTC. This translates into CASGPGPGYEQYF.

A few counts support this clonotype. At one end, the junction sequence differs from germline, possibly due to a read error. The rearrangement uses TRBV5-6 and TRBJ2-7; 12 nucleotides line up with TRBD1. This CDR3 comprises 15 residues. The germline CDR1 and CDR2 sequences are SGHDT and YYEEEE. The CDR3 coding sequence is TGTACCAGCAGCCGGATGGGACAGGGGGCGAGGGAGCAGTACTTC. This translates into CTSSRMGQGAREQYF.

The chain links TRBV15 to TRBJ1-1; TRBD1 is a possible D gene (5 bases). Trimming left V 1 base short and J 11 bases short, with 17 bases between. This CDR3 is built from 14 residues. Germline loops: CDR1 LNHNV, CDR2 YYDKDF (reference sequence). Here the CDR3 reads CATSRVMGTEAAFF. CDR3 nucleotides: TGTGCCACCAGCAGAGTAATGGGGACCGAAGCGGCTTTCTTT.